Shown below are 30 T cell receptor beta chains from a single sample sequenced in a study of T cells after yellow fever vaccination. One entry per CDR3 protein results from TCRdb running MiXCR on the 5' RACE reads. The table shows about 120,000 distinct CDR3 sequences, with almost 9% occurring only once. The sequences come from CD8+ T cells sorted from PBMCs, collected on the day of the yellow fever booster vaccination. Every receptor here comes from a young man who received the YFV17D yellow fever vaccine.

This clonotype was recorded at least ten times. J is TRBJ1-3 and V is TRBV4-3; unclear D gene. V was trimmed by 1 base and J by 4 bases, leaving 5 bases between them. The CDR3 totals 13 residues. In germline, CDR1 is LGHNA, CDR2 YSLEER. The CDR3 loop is CASSQGPGNTIYF. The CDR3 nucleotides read TGCGCCAGCAGCCAAGGCCCGGGAAACACCATATATTTT.

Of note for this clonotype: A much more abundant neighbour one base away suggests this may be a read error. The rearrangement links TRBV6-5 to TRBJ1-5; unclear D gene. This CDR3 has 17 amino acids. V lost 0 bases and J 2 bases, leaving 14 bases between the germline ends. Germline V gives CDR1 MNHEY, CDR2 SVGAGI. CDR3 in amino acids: CASSYSFPPVGNQPQHF. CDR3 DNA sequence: TGTGCCAGCAGTTACTCGTTCCCCCCTGTGGGCAATCAGCCCCAGCATTTT.

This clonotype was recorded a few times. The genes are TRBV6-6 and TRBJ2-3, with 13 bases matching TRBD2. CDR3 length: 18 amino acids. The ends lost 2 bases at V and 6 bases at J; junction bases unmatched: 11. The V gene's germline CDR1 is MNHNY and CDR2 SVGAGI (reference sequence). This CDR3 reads CASSYRPLAGGPEDTQYF. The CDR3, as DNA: TGTGCCAGCAGTTACCGGCCACTAGCGGGGGGGCCGGAGGATACGCAGTATTTT.

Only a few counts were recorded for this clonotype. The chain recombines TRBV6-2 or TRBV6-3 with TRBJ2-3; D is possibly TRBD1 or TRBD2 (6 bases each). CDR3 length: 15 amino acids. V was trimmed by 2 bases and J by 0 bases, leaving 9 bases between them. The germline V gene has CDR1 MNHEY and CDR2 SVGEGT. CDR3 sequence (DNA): TGTGCCAGCAGTTACCGAGGGGGGAGCACAGATACGCAGTATTTT. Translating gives CASSYRGGSTDTQYF.

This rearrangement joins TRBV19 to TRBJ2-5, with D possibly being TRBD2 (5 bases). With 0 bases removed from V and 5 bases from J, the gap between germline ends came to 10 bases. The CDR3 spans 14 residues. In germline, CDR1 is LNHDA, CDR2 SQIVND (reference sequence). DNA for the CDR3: TGTGCCAGTAGTATAGATGGAGGCGGTGAGACCCAGTACTTC. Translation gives CASSIDGGGETQYF.

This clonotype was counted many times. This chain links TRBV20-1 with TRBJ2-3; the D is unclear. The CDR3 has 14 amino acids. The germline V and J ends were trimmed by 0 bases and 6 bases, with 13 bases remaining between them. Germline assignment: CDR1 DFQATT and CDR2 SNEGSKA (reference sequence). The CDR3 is CSARDVHTRDTQYF. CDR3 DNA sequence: TGCAGTGCTAGAGATGTTCATACCCGGGATACGCAGTATTTT.

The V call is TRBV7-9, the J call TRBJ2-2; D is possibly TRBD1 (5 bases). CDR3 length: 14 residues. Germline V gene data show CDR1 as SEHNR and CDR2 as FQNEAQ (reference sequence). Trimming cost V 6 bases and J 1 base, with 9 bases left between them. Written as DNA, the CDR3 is TGTGCCAGCAGGCCGGACATGAACACCGGGGAGCTGTTTTTT. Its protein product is CASRPDMNTGELFF.

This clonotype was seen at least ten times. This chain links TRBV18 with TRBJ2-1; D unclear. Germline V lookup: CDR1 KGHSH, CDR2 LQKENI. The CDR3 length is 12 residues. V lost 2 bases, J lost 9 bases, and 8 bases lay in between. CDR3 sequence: CASSPGLSEQFF. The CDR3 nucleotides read TGTGCCAGCTCACCAGGGCTCTCTGAGCAGTTCTTC.

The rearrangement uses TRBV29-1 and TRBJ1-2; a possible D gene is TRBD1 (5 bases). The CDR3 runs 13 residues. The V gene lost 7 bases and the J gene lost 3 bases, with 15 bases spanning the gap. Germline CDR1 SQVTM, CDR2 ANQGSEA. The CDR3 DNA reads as TGCAGCGCTTGGGACGGCCGCGACTATGGCTACACCTTC. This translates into CSAWDGRDYGYTF.

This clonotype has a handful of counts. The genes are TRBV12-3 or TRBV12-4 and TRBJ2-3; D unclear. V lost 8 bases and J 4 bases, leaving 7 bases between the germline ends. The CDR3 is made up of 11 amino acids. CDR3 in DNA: TGTGCCAGCCGAGCGTCAGATACGCAGTATTTT. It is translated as CASRASDTQYF.

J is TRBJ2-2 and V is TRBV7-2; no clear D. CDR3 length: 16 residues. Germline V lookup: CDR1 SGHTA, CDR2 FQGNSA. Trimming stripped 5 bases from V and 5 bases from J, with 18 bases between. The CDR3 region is CASSPRSRGVTGELFF. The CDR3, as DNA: TGTGCCAGCAGCCCCCGGTCCCGCGGAGTGACCGGGGAGCTGTTTTTT.

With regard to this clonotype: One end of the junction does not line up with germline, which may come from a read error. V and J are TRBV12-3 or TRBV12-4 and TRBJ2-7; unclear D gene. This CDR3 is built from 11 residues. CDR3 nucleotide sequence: TGTGCCAGCAGTTTCTCCCACGAGCAGTACTTC. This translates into CASSFSHEQYF.

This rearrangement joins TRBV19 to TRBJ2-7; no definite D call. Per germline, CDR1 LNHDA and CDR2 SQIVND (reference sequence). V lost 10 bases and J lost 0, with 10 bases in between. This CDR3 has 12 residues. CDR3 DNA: TGTGCCACTCAGGACGGCTCCTACGAGCAGTACTTC. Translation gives CATQDGSYEQYF.

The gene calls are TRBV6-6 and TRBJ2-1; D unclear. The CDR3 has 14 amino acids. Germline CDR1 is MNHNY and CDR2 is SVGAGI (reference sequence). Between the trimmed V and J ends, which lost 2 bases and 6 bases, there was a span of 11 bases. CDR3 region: CASSYVTATNEQFF. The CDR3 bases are TGTGCCAGCAGTTACGTAACAGCTACCAATGAGCAGTTCTTC.

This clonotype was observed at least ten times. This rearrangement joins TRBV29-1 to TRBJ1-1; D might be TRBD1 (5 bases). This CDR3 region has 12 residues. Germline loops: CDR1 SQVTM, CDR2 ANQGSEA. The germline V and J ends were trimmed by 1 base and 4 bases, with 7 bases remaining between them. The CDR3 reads CSVEAGPTEAFF. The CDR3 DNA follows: TGCAGCGTTGAAGCGGGGCCCACTGAAGCTTTCTTT.

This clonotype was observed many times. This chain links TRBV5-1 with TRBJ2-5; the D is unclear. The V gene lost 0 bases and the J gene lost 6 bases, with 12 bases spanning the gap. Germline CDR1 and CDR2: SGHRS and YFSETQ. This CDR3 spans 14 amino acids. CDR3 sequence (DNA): TGCGCCAGCAGCTTGGTTGGCCAAGAGCAGACCCAGTACTTC. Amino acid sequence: CASSLVGQEQTQYF.

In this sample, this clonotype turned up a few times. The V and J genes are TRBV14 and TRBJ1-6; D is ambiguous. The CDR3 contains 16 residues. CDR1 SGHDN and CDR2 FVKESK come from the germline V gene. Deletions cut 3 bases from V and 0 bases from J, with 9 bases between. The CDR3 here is CASSHEQYSYNSPLHF. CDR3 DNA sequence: TGTGCCAGCAGCCATGAGCAGTACTCCTATAATTCACCCCTCCACTTT. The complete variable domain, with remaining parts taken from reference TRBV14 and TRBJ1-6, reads EAGVTQFPSHSVIEKGQTVTLRCDPISGHDNLYWYRRVMGKEIKFLLHFVKESKQDESGMPNNRFLAERTGGTYSTLKVQPAELEDSGVYFCASSHEQYSYNSPLHFGNGTRLTVT.

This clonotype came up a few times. CDR3 DNA sequence: TGCGCCAGCAGCTTGCATTTCGGACAGGGCACGCGGCTGAACACCGGGGAGCTGTTTTTT. It encodes CASSLHFGQGTRLNTGELFF. The chain employs TRBV5-1 and TRBJ2-2, with 8 bases identical to TRBD1. The CDR3 sequence is 20 residues long. Germline trimming cut 1 base from V and 1 base from J; bases unmatched to any gene: 15. Germline V CDR1 and CDR2: SGHRS, YFSETQ.

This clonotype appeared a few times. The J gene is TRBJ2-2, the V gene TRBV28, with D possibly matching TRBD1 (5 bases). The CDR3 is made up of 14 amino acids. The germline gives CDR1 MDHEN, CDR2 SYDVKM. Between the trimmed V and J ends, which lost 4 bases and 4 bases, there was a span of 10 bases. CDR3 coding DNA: TGTGCCAGCAGTTGGCCAGGGCGCACCGGGGAGCTGTTTTTT. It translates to CASSWPGRTGELFF.

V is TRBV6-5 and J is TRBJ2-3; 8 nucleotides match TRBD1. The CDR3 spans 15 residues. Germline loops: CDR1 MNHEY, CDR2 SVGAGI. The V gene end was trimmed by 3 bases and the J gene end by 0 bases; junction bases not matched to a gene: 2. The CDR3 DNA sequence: TGTGCCAGCAGTTATGGGGACAGGAGCACAGATACGCAGTATTTT. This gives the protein CASSYGDRSTDTQYF.

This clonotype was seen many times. The DNA of the CDR3 is TGTGCCAGCACCGAGGCGGTAGTCTATGGCTACACCTTC. Its protein product is CASTEAVVYGYTF. The V and J genes are TRBV12-3 or TRBV12-4 and TRBJ1-2; D gene uncertain. V was cut by 7 bases and J by 4 bases, with 13 bases left in between. This CDR3 comprises 13 residues.

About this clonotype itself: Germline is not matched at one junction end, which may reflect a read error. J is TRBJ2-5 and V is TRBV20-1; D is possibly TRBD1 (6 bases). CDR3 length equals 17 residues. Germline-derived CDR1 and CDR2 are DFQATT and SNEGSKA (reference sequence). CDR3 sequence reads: CSARGAGAVYFQETQYF. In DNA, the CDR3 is TGCAGTGCCAGAGGGGCAGGGGCAGTGTACTTTCAAGAGACCCAGTACTTC.

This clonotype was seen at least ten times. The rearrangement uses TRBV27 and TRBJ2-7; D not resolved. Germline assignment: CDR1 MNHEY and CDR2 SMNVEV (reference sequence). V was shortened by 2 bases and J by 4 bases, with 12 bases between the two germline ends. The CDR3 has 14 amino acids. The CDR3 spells CASSLGWNQYEQYF. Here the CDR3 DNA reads TGTGCCAGCAGTTTAGGATGGAACCAGTACGAGCAGTACTTC.

Written as DNA, the CDR3 is TGCGCCAGCAGCCAAGGCGGCAGGGGCGGTCGGTACGCTGAAGCTTTCTTT. This encodes CASSQGGRGGRYAEAFF. V is TRBV4-1 and J is TRBJ1-1; a possible D gene is TRBD1 (6 bases). The V end lost 1 base, the J end lost 6 bases, and 21 bases lay between the germline ends. The germline CDR1 and CDR2 sequences are MGHRA and YSYEKL. This CDR3 has 17 residues.

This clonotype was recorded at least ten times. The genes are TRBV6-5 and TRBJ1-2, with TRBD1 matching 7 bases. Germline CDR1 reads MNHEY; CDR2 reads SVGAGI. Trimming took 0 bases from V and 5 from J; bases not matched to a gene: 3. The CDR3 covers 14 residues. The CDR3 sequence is CASSYSETGYGYTF. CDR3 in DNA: TGTGCCAGCAGTTACTCTGAGACAGGGTATGGCTACACCTTC.

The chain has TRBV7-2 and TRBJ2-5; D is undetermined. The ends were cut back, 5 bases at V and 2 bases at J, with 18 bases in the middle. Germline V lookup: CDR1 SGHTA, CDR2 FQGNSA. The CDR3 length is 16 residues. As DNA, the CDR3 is TGTGCCAGCAGCCCCCACCGGGCAACAGATCAAGAGACCCAGTACTTC. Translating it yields CASSPHRATDQETQYF.

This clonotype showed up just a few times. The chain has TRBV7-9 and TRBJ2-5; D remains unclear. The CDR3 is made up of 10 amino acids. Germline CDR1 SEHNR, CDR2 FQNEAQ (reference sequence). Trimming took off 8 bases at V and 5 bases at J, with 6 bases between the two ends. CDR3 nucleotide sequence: TGTGCCAGCGTTTGGGAGACCCAGTACTTC. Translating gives CASVWETQYF.

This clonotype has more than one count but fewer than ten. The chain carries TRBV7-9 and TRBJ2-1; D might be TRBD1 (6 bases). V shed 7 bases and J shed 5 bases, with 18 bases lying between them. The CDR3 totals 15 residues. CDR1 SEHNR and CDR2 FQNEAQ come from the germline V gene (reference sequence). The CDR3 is CASKAGTIGNNEQFF. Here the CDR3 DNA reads TGTGCCAGCAAAGCCGGGACAATTGGAAACAATGAGCAGTTCTTC.

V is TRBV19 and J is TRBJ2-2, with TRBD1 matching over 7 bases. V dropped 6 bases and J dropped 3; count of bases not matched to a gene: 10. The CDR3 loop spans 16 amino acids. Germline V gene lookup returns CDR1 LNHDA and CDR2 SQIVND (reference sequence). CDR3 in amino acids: CASRGRQGTDTGELFF. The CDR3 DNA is TGTGCCAGTAGGGGCAGACAGGGTACCGACACCGGGGAGCTGTTTTTT.

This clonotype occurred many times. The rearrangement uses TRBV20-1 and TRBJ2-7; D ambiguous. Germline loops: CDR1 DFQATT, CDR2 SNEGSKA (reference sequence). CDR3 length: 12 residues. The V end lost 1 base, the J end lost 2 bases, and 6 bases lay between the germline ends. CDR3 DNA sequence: TGCAGTGCTAGAGGATTCGCCTACGAGCAGTACTTC. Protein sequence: CSARGFAYEQYF.